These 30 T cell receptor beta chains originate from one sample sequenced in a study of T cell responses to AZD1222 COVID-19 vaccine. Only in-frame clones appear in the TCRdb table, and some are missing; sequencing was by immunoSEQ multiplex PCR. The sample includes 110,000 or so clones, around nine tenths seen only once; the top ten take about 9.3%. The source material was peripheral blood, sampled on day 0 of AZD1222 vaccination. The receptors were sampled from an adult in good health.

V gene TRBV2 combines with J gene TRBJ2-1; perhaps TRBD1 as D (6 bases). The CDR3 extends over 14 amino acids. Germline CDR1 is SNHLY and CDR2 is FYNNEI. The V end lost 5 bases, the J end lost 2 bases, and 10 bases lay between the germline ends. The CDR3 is CASSRQGTYNEQFF. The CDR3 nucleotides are TGTGCCAGCAGTCGGCAGGGGACCTACAATGAGCAGTTCTTC.

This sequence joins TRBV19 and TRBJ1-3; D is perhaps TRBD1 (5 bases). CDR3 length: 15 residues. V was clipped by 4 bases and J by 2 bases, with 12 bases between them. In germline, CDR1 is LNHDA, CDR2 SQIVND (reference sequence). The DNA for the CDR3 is TGTGCCAGTAGTAGGCTTCGGGGCGCTGGAAACACCATATATTTT. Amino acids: CASSRLRGAGNTIYF.

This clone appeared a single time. In nucleotides, the CDR3 is TGTGCCAGCAGCGCTAGCGGGAGTATTTACGAGCAGTACTTC. It codes for CASSASGSIYEQYF. The chain carries TRBV3-1 (or the pseudogene TRBV3-2) and TRBJ2-7; 10 nucleotides agree with TRBD2. Germline trimming cut 5 bases from V and 4 bases from J; bases unmatched to any gene: 5. The CDR3 contains 14 residues. Looked up from germline, CDR1 is LGHDT and CDR2 is YNNKEL (reference sequence).

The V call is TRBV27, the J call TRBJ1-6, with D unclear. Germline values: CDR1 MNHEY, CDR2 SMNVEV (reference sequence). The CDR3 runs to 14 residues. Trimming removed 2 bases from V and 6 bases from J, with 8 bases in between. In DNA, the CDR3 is TGTGCCAGCAGTTTACTAATCCCTAATTCACCCCTCCACTTT. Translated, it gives CASSLLIPNSPLHF.

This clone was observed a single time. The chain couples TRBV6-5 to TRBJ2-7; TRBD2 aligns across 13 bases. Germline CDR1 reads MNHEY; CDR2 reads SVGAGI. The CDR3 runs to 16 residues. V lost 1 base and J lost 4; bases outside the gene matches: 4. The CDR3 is CASSYWGLAGSYEQYF. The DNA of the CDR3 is TGTGCCAGCAGTTACTGGGGACTAGCGGGGTCGTACGAGCAGTACTTC.

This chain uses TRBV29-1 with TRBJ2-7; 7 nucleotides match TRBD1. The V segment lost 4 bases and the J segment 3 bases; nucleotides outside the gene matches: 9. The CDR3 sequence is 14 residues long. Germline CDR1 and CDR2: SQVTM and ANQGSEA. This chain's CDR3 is CSVATGTAVYEQYF. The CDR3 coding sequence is TGCAGCGTTGCAACCGGGACAGCCGTCTACGAGCAGTACTTC.

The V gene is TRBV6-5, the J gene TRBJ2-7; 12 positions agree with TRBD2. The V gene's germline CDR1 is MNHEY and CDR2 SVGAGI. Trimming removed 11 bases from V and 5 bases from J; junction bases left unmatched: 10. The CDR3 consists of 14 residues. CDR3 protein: CASRTSGIVHEQYF. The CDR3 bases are TGTGCCTCCCGGACTAGCGGGATAGTCCACGAGCAGTACTTC.

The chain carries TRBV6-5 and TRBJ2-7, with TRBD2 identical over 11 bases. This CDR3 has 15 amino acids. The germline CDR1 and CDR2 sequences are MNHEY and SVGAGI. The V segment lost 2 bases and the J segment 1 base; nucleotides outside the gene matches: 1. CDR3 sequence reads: CASSYRTSGSYEQYF. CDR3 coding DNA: TGTGCCAGCAGTTACCGGACTAGCGGGTCCTACGAGCAGTACTTC.

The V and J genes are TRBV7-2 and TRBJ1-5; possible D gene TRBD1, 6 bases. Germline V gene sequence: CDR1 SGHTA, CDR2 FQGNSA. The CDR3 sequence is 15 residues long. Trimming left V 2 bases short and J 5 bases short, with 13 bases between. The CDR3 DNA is TGTGCCAGCAGCTTAATGGACAGCGAATATCAGCCCCAGCATTTT. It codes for CASSLMDSEYQPQHF.

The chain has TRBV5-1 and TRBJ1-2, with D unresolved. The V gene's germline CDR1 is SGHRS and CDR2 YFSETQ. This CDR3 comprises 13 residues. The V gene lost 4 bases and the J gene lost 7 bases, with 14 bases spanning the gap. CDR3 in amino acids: CASSQTKGSGYTF. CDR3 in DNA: TGCGCCAGCAGCCAAACGAAGGGAAGTGGCTACACCTTC.

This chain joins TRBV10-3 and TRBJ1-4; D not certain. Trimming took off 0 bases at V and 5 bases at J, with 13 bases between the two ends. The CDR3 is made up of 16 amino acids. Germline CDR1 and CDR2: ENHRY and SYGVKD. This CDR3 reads CAISESIGGLNEKLFF. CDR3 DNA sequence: TGTGCCATCAGTGAGTCGATCGGCGGACTGAATGAAAAACTGTTTTTT.

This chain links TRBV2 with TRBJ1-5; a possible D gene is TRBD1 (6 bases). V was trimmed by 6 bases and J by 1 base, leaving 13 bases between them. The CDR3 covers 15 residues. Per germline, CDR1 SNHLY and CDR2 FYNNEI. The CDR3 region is CASRGARGSNQPQHF. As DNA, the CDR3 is TGTGCCAGCAGGGGGGCCCGGGGGAGCAATCAGCCCCAGCATTTT.

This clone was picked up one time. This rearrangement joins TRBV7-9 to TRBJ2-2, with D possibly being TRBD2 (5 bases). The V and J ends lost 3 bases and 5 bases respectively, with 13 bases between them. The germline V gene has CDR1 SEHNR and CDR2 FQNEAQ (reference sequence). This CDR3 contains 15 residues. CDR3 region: CASSFLLAGTGELFF. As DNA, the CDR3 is TGTGCCAGCAGCTTTCTTCTAGCAGGTACCGGGGAGCTGTTTTTT.

CDR3 nucleotide sequence: TGTGCCAGCAGCTTAGGCAGGGGGGACGAGCAGTACTTC. Amino acids: CASSLGRGDEQYF. V gene TRBV7-9 combines with J gene TRBJ2-7; tentatively, D is TRBD1 (7 bases). V was pared by 1 base and J by 5 bases, with 9 bases between. The CDR3 consists of 13 residues. The germline CDR1 and CDR2 sequences are SEHNR and FQNEAQ (reference sequence).

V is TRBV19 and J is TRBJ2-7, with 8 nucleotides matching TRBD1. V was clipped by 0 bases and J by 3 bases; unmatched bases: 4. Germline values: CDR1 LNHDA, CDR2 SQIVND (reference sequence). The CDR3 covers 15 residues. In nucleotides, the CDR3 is TGTGCCAGTAGTATAGACCGGGACAGGTTCTACGAGCAGTACTTC. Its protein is CASSIDRDRFYEQYF.

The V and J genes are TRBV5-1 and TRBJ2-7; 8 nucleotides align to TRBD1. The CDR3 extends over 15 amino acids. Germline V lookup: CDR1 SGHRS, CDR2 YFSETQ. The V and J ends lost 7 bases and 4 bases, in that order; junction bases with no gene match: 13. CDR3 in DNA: TGCGCCAGCGGACAGGGACACACAAGCACGTACGAGCAGTACTTC. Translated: CASGQGHTSTYEQYF.

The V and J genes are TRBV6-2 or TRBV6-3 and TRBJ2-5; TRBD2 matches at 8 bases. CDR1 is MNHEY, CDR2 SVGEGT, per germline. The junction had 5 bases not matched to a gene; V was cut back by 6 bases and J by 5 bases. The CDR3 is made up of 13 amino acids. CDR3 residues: CASSHPGGETQYF. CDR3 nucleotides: TGTGCCAGCAGCCACCCGGGGGGGGAGACCCAGTACTTC.

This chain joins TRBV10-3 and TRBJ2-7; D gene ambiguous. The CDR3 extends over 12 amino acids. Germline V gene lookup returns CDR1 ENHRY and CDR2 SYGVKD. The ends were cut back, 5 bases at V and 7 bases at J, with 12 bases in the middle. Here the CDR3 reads CAISPTSWEQYF. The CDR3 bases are TGTGCCATCAGTCCAACAAGCTGGGAGCAGTACTTC.

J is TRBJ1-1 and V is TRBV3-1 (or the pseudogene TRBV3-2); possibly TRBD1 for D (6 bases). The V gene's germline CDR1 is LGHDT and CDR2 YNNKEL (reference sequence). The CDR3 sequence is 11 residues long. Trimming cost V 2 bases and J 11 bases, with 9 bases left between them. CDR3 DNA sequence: TGTGCCAGCAGCCAACAGGGGCAGGCTTTCTTT. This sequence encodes CASSQQGQAFF.

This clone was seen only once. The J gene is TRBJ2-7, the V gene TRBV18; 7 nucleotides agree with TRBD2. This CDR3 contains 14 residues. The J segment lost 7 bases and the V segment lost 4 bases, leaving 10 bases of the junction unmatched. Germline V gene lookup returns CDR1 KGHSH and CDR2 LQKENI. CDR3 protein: CASSQAGESGEQYF. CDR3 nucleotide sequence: TGTGCCAGCTCACAGGCGGGAGAGTCTGGAGAGCAGTACTTC.

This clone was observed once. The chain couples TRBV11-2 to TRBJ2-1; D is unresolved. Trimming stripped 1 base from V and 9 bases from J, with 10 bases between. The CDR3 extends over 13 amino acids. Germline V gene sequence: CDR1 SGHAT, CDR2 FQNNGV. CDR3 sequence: CASSLGLYAEQFF. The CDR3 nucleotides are TGTGCCAGCAGCTTAGGCTTGTACGCTGAGCAGTTCTTC.

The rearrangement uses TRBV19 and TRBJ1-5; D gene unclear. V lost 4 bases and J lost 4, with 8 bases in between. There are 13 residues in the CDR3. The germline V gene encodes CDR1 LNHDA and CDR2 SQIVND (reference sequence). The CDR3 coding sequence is TGTGCCAGTAGTACTGAACGTAATCAGCCCCAGCATTTT. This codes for CASSTERNQPQHF.

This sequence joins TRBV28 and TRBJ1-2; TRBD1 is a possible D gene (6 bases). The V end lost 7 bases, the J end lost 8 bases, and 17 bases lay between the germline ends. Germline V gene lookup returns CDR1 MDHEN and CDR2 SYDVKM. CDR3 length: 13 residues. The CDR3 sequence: CASTTGTVVGYTF. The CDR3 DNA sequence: TGTGCCAGCACCACAGGGACGGTGGTGGGCTACACCTTC.

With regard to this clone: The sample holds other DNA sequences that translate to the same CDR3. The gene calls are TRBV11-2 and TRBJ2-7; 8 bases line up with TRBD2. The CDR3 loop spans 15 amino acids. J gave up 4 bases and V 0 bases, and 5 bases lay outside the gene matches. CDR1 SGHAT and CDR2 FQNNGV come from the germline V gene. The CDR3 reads CASSLDPGGPYEQYF. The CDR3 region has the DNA TGTGCCAGCAGCTTAGATCCGGGAGGGCCATACGAGCAGTACTTC.

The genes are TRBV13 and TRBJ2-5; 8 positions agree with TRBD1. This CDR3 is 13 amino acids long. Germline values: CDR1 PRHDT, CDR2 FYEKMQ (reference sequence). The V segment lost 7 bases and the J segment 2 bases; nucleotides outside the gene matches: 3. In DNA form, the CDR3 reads TGTGCCAGCACCGGGACAGGTCAAGAGACCCAGTACTTC. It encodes CASTGTGQETQYF.

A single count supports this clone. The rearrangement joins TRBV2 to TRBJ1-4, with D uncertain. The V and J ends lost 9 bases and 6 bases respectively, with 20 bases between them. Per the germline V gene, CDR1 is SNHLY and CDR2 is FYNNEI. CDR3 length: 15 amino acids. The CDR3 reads CASKSGTGRDEKLFF. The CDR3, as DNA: TGTGCCAGTAAATCCGGAACGGGGAGGGATGAAAAACTGTTTTTT.

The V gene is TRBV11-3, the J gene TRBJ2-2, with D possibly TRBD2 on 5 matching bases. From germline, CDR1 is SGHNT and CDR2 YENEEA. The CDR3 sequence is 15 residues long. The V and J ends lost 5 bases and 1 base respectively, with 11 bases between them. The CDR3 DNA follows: TGTGCCAGCAGCGGGTCGGGGATGAACACCGGGGAGCTGTTTTTT. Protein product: CASSGSGMNTGELFF.

CDR3 sequence: CASSPLGDLVNEQFF. As DNA, the CDR3 is TGTGCCAGTAGTCCCCTAGGAGATTTGGTCAATGAGCAGTTCTTC. The rearrangement uses TRBV19 and TRBJ2-1, with D unresolved. Deletions cut 5 bases from V and 6 bases from J, with 17 bases between. The CDR3 totals 15 residues. The germline CDR1 and CDR2 sequences are LNHDA and SQIVND (reference sequence).

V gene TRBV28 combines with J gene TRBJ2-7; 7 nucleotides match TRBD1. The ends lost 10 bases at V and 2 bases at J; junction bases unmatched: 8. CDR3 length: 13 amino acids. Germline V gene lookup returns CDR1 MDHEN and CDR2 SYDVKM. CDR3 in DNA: TGTGCCACCAACCCGGGACAGACCTACGAGCAGTACTTC. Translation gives CATNPGQTYEQYF.

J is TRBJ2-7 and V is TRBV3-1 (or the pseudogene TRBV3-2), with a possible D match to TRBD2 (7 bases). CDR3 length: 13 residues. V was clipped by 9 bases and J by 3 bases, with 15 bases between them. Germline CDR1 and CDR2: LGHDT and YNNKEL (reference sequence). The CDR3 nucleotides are TGTGCCAGTTCGGGGGGACAAATCTACGAGCAGTACTTC. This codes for CASSGGQIYEQYF.